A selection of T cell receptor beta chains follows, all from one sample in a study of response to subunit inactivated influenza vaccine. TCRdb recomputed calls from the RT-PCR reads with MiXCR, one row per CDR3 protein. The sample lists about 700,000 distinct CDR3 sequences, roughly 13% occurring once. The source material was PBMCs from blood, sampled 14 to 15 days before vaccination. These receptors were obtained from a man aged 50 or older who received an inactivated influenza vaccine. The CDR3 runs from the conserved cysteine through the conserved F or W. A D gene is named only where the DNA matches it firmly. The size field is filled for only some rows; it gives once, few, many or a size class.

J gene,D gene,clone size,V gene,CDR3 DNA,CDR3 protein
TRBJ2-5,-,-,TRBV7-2,TGTGCCAGCAGCCCGACAGGACCAAGGGAGACCCAGTACTTC,CASSPTGPRETQYF
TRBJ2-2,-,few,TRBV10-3,TGTGCCATACGGGACAAAGCGAACACCGGGGAGCTGTTTTTT,CAIRDKANTGELFF
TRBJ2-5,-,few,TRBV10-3,TGTGCCCCCGAAGCTTGGGTTAGCGTTGGACAAGAGACCCAGTACTTC,CAPEAWVSVGQETQYF
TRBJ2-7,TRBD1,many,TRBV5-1,TGCGCCAGCAGCTTGTCGACAGGGGGCTCCTACGAGCAGTACTTC,CASSLSTGGSYEQYF
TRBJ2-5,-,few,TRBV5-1,TGTGCCAGCAGCTTAGCGGTTGGCAGGGGGGAGACCCAGTACTTC,CASSLAVGRGETQYF
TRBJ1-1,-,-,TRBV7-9,TGTGCCAGCAGCCCGGGGGGGTTCAACACTGAAGCTTTCTTT,CASSPGGFNTEAFF
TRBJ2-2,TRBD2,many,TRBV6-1,TGTGCCAGCAGCGCACTAGCGGGAGGGTACACCGGGGAGCTGTTTTTT,CASSALAGGYTGELFF
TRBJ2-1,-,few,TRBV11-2,TGTGCCAGCAGCTCAGTACGGGGCTACAATGAGCAGTTCTTC,CASSSVRGYNEQFF
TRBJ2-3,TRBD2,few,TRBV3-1,TGTGCCAGCAGCCAAGAAAGAGCGGGAGGAGATACGCAGTATTTT,CASSQERAGGDTQYF
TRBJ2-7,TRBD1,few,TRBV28,TGTGCCAGCAGTTCTGGCTTTCGGGACAGGGGCCACGAGCAGTACTTC,CASSSGFRDRGHEQYF
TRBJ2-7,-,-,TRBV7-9,TGTGCCAGCAGCCCGGGACCAGCCGCGGGGTCGCAGTACTTC,CASSPGPAAGSQYF
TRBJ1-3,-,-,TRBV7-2,TGTGCCAGCAGCTTAGTGCACGGCTCTGGAAACACCATATATTTT,CASSLVHGSGNTIYF
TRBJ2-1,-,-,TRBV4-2,TGTGCCAGCAGCCAAGGGCTTGGGGTGAGCTCCTACAATGAGCAGTTCTTC,CASSQGLGVSSYNEQFF
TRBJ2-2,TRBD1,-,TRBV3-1,TGTGCCAGCAGCCAAAGGACAGGGGTTTCCGGGGAGCTGTTTTTT,CASSQRTGVSGELFF
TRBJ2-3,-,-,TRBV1,TGCACCAGCAGCCATGGGGGGAGAAGCACAGATACGCAGTATTTT,CTSSHGGRSTDTQYF
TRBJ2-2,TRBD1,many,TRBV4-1,TGCGCCAGCAGCCTTGAAGGGGGCAGGACCGGGGAGCTGTTTTTT,CASSLEGGRTGELFF
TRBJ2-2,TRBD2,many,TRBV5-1,TGCGCCAGCAGCCTCGGGACTAGCAGCACCGGGGAGCTGTTTTTT,CASSLGTSSTGELFF
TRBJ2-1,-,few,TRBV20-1,TGCAGTGCTAGTAGTGGGGCCCACAATGAGCAGTTCTTC,CSASSGAHNEQFF
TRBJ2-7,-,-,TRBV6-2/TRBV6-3,TGTGCCAGCAGTTGGGAGTACGAGCAGTACTTC,CASSWEYEQYF
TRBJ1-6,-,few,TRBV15,TGTGCCACCAGCAGGGGGGATTCACCCCTCCACTTT,CATSRGDSPLHF
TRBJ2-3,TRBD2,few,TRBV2,TGTGCCACCAACCTTAGCGGGAGGGCGCAGTATTTT,CATNLSGRAQYF
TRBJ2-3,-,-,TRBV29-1,TGCAGCGTTGAAGAGTATAACCCGGTAGATACGCAGTATTTT,CSVEEYNPVDTQYF